Listed below are T cell receptor beta chains from one sample, sequenced in a study of shared clonotypes between healthy human individuals. Assay: immunoSEQ multiplex PCR; the TCRdb copy retains only in-frame clones and omits some. Among roughly 490,000 clones listed, over 60% were seen once. The specimen was PBMCs. The receptors were gathered from a woman aged 40 to 50 in good health. Some clones in this sample may be carry-over from other donors' samples. CDR3s include the opening cysteine and the closing phenylalanine or tryptophan.

CDR3aa	len	v_gene	j_gene
CASSLNGAASNQPQHF	16	TRBV5-1	TRBJ1-5
CASSRRGQPQETQYF	15	TRBV4-1	TRBJ2-5
CAWSLNGQGGHTF	13	TRBV30	TRBJ1-2
CASSDISGRSTGELFF	16	TRBV6-1	TRBJ2-2
CASSSQGAPFSGANVLTF	18	TRBV18	TRBJ2-6
CASSVTLSGTSGNRDAYNEQFF	22	TRBV9	TRBJ2-1
CASSLYDQPQHF	12	TRBV5-4	TRBJ1-5
CASSLNGGEANTGELFF	17	TRBV7-3	TRBJ2-2
CASSTYPGQGYTEAFF	16	TRBV7-2	TRBJ1-1
CAISGQGAGEQFF	13	TRBV10-3	TRBJ2-1
CASSLGGTEETQYF	14	TRBV5-1	TRBJ2-5
CASSLSGPGETQYF	14	TRBV7-7	TRBJ2-5
CASSVGTGPYQFF	13	TRBV9	TRBJ2-1
CASSFGGRVPYEQYF	15	TRBV11-2	TRBJ2-7
CASSEFGLGTDTQYF	15	TRBV25-1	TRBJ2-3
CATSRDTGKLFF	12	TRBV15	TRBJ1-4
CASSFLASGRGTYEQYF	17	TRBV5-8	TRBJ2-7
CASSLVGSGYTF	12	TRBV5-4	TRBJ1-2
CASSLFGGAAYNEQFF	16	TRBV5-6	TRBJ2-1
CASSLPDRGPSQPQHF	16	TRBV28	TRBJ1-5
CASSLGLAEGNTQYF	15	TRBV5-4	TRBJ2-3
CASNRQVNYGYTF	13	TRBV6-6	TRBJ1-2
CASSFSGRLQETQYF	15	TRBV6-5	TRBJ2-5
CASSYNARGAGLFF	14	TRBV28	TRBJ1-4
CASSWDLTSYNEQFF	15	TRBV5-1	TRBJ2-1
CASSLDLPPRQAKNIQYF	18	TRBV11-2	TRBJ2-4
CASSPRVDQVDTQYF	15	TRBV7-6	TRBJ2-3
CSGRTSGSYEQFF	13	TRBV29-1	TRBJ2-1
CASSLALSSDSNQPQHF	17	TRBV7-8	TRBJ1-5
CASSLVEETQYF	12	TRBV7-9	TRBJ2-5
CASSTGQGGTEAFF	14	TRBV5-1	TRBJ1-1
CASSLRLAGGVRNTDTQYF	19	TRBV7-3	TRBJ2-3
CASSEGAGTEAFF	13	TRBV25-1	TRBJ1-1
CAEGEGRDNEQFF	13	TRBV30	TRBJ2-1
CASSKGLNTEAFF	13	TRBV19	TRBJ1-1
CASSPAGQNIYEQYF	15	TRBV5-1	TRBJ2-7
CASSPGQGLTEAFF	14	TRBV9	TRBJ1-1
CAISEGGSGYNEQFF	15	TRBV10-3	TRBJ2-1
CASSIDRDTEAFF	13	TRBV19	TRBJ1-1
CASRRQGAPEAFF	13	TRBV2	TRBJ1-1
CASSPGTSGIGYTGELFF	18	TRBV5-1	TRBJ2-2
CASRRRAGGSGYEQYF	16	TRBV28	TRBJ2-7
CASSAGTSVTHEQYF	15	TRBV9	TRBJ2-7
CASSVVNRGNTEAFF	15	TRBV9	TRBJ1-1
CSATRSEQYF	10	TRBV20-1	TRBJ2-7
CASGRRAGAYYEQYF	15	TRBV6-6	TRBJ2-7
CASSLGRNNERFF	13	TRBV5-1	TRBJ2-1
CASSPPNRGLYEQYF	15	TRBV18	TRBJ2-7
CASSFQGGGTEAFF	14	TRBV7-9	TRBJ1-1
CASSGGRGWEGYTF	14	TRBV10-2	TRBJ1-2
CASSLVGTEGYEQYF	15	TRBV18	TRBJ2-7
CASSPRGEFNEQFF	14	TRBV27	TRBJ2-1
CASSLTRFSGNTIYF	15	TRBV7-2	TRBJ1-3
CASSPRGTYIYEQYF	15	TRBV19	TRBJ2-7
CASSLSPGSAEAFF	14	TRBV27	TRBJ1-1
CAISPGQGIYEQYF	14	TRBV10-3	TRBJ2-7
CASSSLPGQGGANTEAFF	18	TRBV14	TRBJ1-1
CASSQVGDRGDEQYF	15	TRBV4-3	TRBJ2-7